The next 21 T cell receptor beta chains were all read from a single sample in a study of blood T cell repertoires in COVID-19. Libraries were prepared by immunoSEQ multiplex PCR; TCRdb keeps only in-frame clonotypes and omits some of them. The data show approximately 290,000 clones, approximately 90% seen once. The sample was peripheral blood. The receptors here all came from a man between 18 and 35 years old with active or convalescent COVID-19.

The J gene is TRBJ2-1, the V gene TRBV5-1; 11 bases are a match to TRBD2. Unmatched junction bases numbered 17, after V lost 4 bases and J lost 8 bases. Germline values: CDR1 SGHRS, CDR2 YFSETQ. The length of the CDR3 is 18 residues. CDR3 nucleotides: TGCGCCAGCAGCACCCACCTATTTAGCGGGAGGGCCGTCGATGAGCAGTTCTTC. Its translation is CASSTHLFSGRAVDEQFF.

This chain links TRBV4-3 with TRBJ2-3; D gene unclear. There are 15 residues in the CDR3. CDR1 is LGHNA, CDR2 YSLEER, per germline. Trimming shortened V by 3 bases and J by 0 bases, and 10 bases separated the two germline ends. The DNA of the CDR3 is TGCGCCAGCAGCCACGAGTTTGCTAGCACAGATACGCAGTATTTT. Encoded protein: CASSHEFASTDTQYF.

The rearrangement uses TRBV7-9 and TRBJ1-1, with D maybe TRBD1 (5 bases). Germline V CDR1 and CDR2: SEHNR, FQNEAQ (reference sequence). V shed 5 bases and J shed 6 bases, with 16 bases lying between them. This CDR3 is built from 14 residues. For the CDR3, the DNA is TGTGCCAGCAGCAGCAGGGTGAAAGGCTCTGAAGCTTTCTTT. Its protein is CASSSRVKGSEAFF.

This sequence joins TRBV14 and TRBJ2-7, with 11 bases lining up with TRBD2. V lost 0 bases, J lost 5 bases, and 6 bases stayed unmatched. Germline CDR1 reads SGHDN; CDR2 reads FVKESK. The CDR3 length is 16 residues. CDR3 loop: CASSQEPSGRTNEQYF. CDR3 nucleotides: TGTGCCAGCAGCCAAGAGCCTAGCGGGAGGACTAACGAGCAGTACTTC.

The rearrangement joins TRBV6-1 to TRBJ2-1; D is possibly TRBD2 (6 bases). CDR1 is MNHNS and CDR2 is SASEGT in the germline V gene. This CDR3 comprises 12 residues. The germline V and J ends were trimmed by 1 base and 12 bases, with 10 bases remaining between them. DNA for the CDR3: TGTGCCAGCAGTGAAGGGACTATATGGCAGTTCTTC. Translation: CASSEGTIWQFF.

The V gene is TRBV11-3, the J gene TRBJ1-2; D is possibly TRBD1 (6 bases). This CDR3 has 17 residues. V was cut by 11 bases and J by 5 bases, with 30 bases left in between. Germline CDR1 reads SGHNT; CDR2 reads YENEEA. The CDR3 DNA is TGTGCCCGAGATTTTAAGTGGCCGAGCAGGGGACCATATGGCTACACCTTC. The encoded protein is CARDFKWPSRGPYGYTF.

The chain uses TRBV14 and TRBJ1-6; no definite D call. From germline, CDR1 is SGHDN and CDR2 FVKESK. There are 15 residues in the CDR3. V lost 0 bases to trimming and J lost 10 bases, with 13 bases between them. Written as DNA, the CDR3 is TGTGCCAGCAGCCAAGAACGGCGGGGTCGATCACCCCTCCACTTT. Translation: CASSQERRGRSPLHF.

The V and J genes are TRBV4-3 and TRBJ2-3; 7 bases fit TRBD2. V was pared by 3 bases and J by 0 bases, with 6 bases of the junction left unmatched. Germline V gene lookup returns CDR1 LGHNA and CDR2 YSLEER. This CDR3 spans 16 amino acids. The CDR3 loop reads CASSQHSGRSTDTQYF. The CDR3 nucleotides are TGCGCCAGCAGCCAGCATAGCGGGCGAAGCACAGATACGCAGTATTTT.

The V and J genes are TRBV7-9 and TRBJ2-1; the D gene is possibly TRBD1 (5 bases). This CDR3 has 14 amino acids. Germline-derived CDR1 and CDR2 are SEHNR and FQNEAQ (reference sequence). V gave up 5 bases and J gave up 5 bases, with 13 bases separating them. The chain's CDR3 is CASSARTKDNEQFF. Here the CDR3 DNA reads TGTGCCAGCAGCGCCCGGACAAAGGACAATGAGCAGTTCTTC.

J is TRBJ2-1 and V is TRBV12-5, with unresolved D. The V end lost 5 bases, the J end lost 8 bases, and 13 bases lay between the germline ends. This CDR3 contains 13 residues. Germline V CDR1 and CDR2: LGHNT, FRNRAP. In nucleotides, the CDR3 is TGTGCTAGTGGTACCCCTCTAGGCCATGAGCAGTTCTTC. This codes for CASGTPLGHEQFF.

This clone was seen only once. DNA of the CDR3: TGTGCCAGCAGCCAATATGAGGGGGCCGATGAAAAACTGTTTTTT. The encoded protein is CASSQYEGADEKLFF. The V call is TRBV3-1 (or the pseudogene TRBV3-2), the J call TRBJ1-4; 7 bases line up with TRBD1. Germline values: CDR1 LGHDT, CDR2 YNNKEL (reference sequence). The J segment lost 6 bases and the V segment lost 2 bases, leaving 6 bases of the junction unmatched. The CDR3 extends over 15 amino acids.

The chain recombines TRBV4-1 with TRBJ2-7; D possibly corresponds to TRBD1 (6 bases). From germline, CDR1 is MGHRA and CDR2 YSYEKL. Trimming took 0 bases from V and 2 from J, leaving 11 bases between them. The CDR3 totals 15 residues. Here the CDR3 reads CASSQDRQGPYEQYF. In DNA form, the CDR3 reads TGCGCCAGCAGCCAAGATCGGCAGGGGCCCTACGAGCAGTACTTC.

This chain connects TRBV2 to TRBJ2-2; D call uncertain. Germline CDR1 and CDR2: SNHLY and FYNNEI. With 5 bases removed from V and 1 base from J, the gap between germline ends came to 8 bases. CDR3 length equals 14 residues. The CDR3 nucleotides are TGTGCCAGCAGTATAAACAGGAACACCGGGGAGCTGTTTTTT. Translating it yields CASSINRNTGELFF.

This clone was observed once. The rearrangement uses TRBV6-5 and TRBJ2-7; 8 bases align to TRBD1. Germline lookup yields CDR1 MNHEY and CDR2 SVGAGI. This CDR3 has 14 amino acids. V was clipped by 7 bases and J by 6 bases; unmatched bases: 11. The DNA for the CDR3 is TGTGCCAGCAACCCAGACAGGGGAGTTCGCGAGCAGTACTTC. This codes for CASNPDRGVREQYF.

The V call is TRBV27, the J call TRBJ2-1; 11 bases agree with TRBD2. The CDR3 contains 15 residues. The germline CDR1 and CDR2 sequences are MNHEY and SMNVEV (reference sequence). V shed 6 bases, J shed 10 bases, and the junction held 11 bases outside the gene matches. The CDR3 bases are TGTGCCAGCAGCCCCGGGACTAGCGGTGTGTTGGAGCAGTTCTTC. Translated: CASSPGTSGVLEQFF.

Only a few counts were recorded for this clone. The chain joins TRBV7-6 to TRBJ1-3; D not resolved. The CDR3 covers 15 residues. V lost 3 bases and J lost 0, with 9 bases in between. In germline, CDR1 is SGHVS, CDR2 FNYEAQ. The CDR3 spells CASSLNRDSGNTIYF. The CDR3 nucleotides read TGTGCCAGCAGCTTGAACAGAGACTCTGGAAACACCATATATTTT.

This clone was seen a handful of times. One end of the junction varies from germline; a read error may be responsible. The chain couples TRBV5-6 to TRBJ2-3; 10 nucleotides line up with TRBD2. Germline CDR1 is SGHDT and CDR2 is YYEEEE. The CDR3 is 14 amino acids. The CDR3 protein is CASSTPGLANAIHF. In DNA, the CDR3 is TGTGCCAGCAGCACTCCGGGACTAGCGAATGCAATCCATTTT.

The genes are TRBV28 and TRBJ2-7, with 8 positions matching TRBD2. Trimming at V came to 5 bases and at J to 7 bases, leaving 13 bases not matched to a gene. Looked up from germline, CDR1 is MDHEN and CDR2 is SYDVKM. The CDR3 runs to 15 residues. The CDR3 DNA follows: TGTGCCAGCAGTACCTTTCCCGGGAGGGGTGGGGAGCAGTACTTC. The encoded protein is CASSTFPGRGGEQYF.

The chain has TRBV19 and TRBJ1-1, with D perhaps matching TRBD1 (5 bases). The CDR3 is made up of 14 amino acids. In germline, CDR1 is LNHDA, CDR2 SQIVND (reference sequence). V was cut by 3 bases and J by 4 bases, with 12 bases left in between. CDR3 in DNA: TGTGCCAGTAGTATGGGTAGCAGGGTCACTGAAGCTTTCTTT. It encodes CASSMGSRVTEAFF.

CDR3 residues: CASSPVTSGEGETQYF. The CDR3 DNA reads as TGTGCCAGCAGCCCCGTGACTAGCGGGGAGGGTGAGACCCAGTACTTC. The chain employs TRBV7-7 and TRBJ2-5, with 11 bases that match TRBD2. Germline CDR1 reads SSHAT; CDR2 reads FNYEAQ (reference sequence). The CDR3 is made up of 16 amino acids. Unmatched junction bases numbered 10, after V lost 5 bases and J lost 5 bases. The whole variable domain, remainder taken from reference TRBV7-7 and TRBJ2-5, is GAGVSQSPRYKVTKRGQDVTLRCDPISSHATLYWYQQALGQGPEFLTYFNYEAQPDKSGLPSDRFSAERPEGSISTLTIQRTEQRDSAMYRCASSPVTSGEGETQYFGPGTRLLVL.

The chain has TRBV19 and TRBJ2-3, with 11 bases lining up with TRBD2. The CDR3 has 15 amino acids. Germline lookup yields CDR1 LNHDA and CDR2 SQIVND (reference sequence). The ends lost 4 bases at V and 4 bases at J; junction bases unmatched: 4. The CDR3 here is CASSTTSGRADTQYF. As DNA, the CDR3 is TGTGCCAGTAGTACTACTAGCGGGAGAGCAGATACGCAGTATTTT.